This section outlines one TCR beta chain sequence together with its context. This specimen comes from a study of blood T cell repertoires in COVID-19. This CDR3 spans 15 amino acids. V lost 2 bases and J 5 bases, leaving 10 bases between the germline ends. The germline V gene encodes CDR1 LNHDA and CDR2 SQIVND (reference sequence). Assay used: immunoSEQ multiplex PCR; TCRdb lists only in-frame clones, some missing. The sample comprises 130,000 to 150,000 clones, 84% of which are singletons, and around 9.6% rests with the top ten. Sequences were obtained from peripheral blood. The chain is built from TRBV19 and TRBJ1-6; D is possibly TRBD1 (5 bases). The receptor was derived from a man aged 60-69 years with active or convalescent COVID-19. DNA for the CDR3: TGTGCCAGTAGTATAAGGCAGGGTGATAATTCACCCCTCCACTTT. Its protein is CASSIRQGDNSPLHF.